This T cell receptor beta chain was profiled in a study of identical twins. Using its own MiXCR run on the 5' RACE reads, TCRdb lists one record per CDR3 protein. The data show roughly 220,000 distinct CDR3 sequences, under 8.5% seen once. The CDR3 is 16 amino acids. J lost 2 bases, V lost 0 bases, and 5 bases had no gene match. Germline loops: CDR1 LGHNA, CDR2 YSLEER. In its sample, this clonotype was seen a few times. Healthy Caucasian donors formed the entire cohort. These data were also reused for a study on T cells expressing NK-cell markers.

The source of this sequence is a woman aged 18-29 years in good health. This chain links TRBV4-3 with TRBJ2-3; TRBD1 aligns across 7 bases. The sample comprised CD8+ T cells sorted from blood. CDR3 nucleotide sequence: TGCGCCAGCAGCCAAGATTCGAGGGGGCTCACAGATACGCAGTATTTT. This encodes CASSQDSRGLTDTQYF.